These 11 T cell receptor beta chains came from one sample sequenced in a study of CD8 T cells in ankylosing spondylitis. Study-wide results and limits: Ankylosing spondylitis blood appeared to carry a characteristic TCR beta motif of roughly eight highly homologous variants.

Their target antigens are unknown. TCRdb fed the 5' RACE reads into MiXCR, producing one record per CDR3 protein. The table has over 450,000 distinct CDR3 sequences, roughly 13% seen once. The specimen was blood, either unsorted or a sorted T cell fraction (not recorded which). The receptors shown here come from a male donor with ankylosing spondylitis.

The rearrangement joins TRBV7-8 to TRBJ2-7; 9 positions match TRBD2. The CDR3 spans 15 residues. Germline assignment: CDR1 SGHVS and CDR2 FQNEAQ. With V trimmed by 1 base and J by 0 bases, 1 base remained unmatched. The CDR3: CASSLVAGDSYEQYF. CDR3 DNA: TGTGCCAGCAGCTTAGTAGCGGGGGACTCCTACGAGCAGTACTTC.

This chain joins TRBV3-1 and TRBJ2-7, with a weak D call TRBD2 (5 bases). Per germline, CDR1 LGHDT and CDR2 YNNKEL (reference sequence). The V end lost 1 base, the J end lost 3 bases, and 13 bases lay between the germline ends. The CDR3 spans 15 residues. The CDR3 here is CASSQGGISYYEQYF. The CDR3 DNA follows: TGTGCCAGCAGCCAAGGAGGGATTAGTTACTACGAGCAGTACTTC.

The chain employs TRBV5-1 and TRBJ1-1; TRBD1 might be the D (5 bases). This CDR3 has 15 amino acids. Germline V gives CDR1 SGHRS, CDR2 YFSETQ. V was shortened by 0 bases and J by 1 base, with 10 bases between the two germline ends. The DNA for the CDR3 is TGCGCCAGCAGCTTGGCGGTGGGGCAGAACACTGAAGCTTTCTTT. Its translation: CASSLAVGQNTEAFF.

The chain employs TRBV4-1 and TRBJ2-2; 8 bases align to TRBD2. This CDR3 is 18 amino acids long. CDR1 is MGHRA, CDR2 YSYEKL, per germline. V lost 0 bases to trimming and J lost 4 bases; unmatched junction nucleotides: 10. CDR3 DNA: TGCGCCAGCAGCCAAGATTACCCCAGCGGGAGTGTCACCGGGGAGCTGTTTTTT. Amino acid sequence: CASSQDYPSGSVTGELFF.

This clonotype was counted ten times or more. The CDR3 reads CSASSVAKNIQYF. CDR3 bases: TGCAGTGCTAGTTCTGTAGCCAAAAACATTCAGTACTTC. The rearrangement joins TRBV20-1 to TRBJ2-4, with D unresolved. In germline, CDR1 is DFQATT, CDR2 SNEGSKA (reference sequence). This CDR3 has 13 amino acids. The V end was cut by 3 bases, the J end by 0 bases, with 6 bases between.

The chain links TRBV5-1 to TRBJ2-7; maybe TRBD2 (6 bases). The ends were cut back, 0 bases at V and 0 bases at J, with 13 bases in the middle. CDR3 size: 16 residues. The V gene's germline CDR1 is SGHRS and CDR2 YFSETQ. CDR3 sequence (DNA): TGCGCCAGCAGCTTGGTAGGAGGGGAAGGCTCCTACGAGCAGTACTTC. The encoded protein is CASSLVGGEGSYEQYF.

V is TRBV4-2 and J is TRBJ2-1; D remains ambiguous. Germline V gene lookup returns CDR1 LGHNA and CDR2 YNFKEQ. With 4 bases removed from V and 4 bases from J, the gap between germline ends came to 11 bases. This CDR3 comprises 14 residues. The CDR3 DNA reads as TGTGCCAGCAGCCCGCCTCCGGGTTACAATGAGCAGTTCTTC. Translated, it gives CASSPPPGYNEQFF.

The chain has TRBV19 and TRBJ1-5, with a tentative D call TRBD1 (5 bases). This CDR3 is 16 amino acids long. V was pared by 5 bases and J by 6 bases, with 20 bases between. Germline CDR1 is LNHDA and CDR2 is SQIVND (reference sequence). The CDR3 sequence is CASSSRDSGRGQPQHF. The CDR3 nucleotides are TGTGCCAGTAGTTCTAGAGACTCAGGGAGGGGTCAGCCCCAGCATTTT.

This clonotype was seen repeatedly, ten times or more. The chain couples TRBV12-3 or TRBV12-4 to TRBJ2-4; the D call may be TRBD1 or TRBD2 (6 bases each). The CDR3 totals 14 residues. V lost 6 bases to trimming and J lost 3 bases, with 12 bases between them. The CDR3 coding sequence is TGTGCCAGCAGGGAGGGGGGAGACAAAAACATTCAGTACTTC. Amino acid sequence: CASREGGDKNIQYF.

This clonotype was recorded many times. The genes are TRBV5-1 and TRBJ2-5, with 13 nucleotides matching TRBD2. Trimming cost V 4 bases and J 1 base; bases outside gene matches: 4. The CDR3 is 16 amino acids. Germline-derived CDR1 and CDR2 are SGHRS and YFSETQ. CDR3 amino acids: CASSMGLAGFQETQYF. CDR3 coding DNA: TGCGCCAGCAGCATGGGACTAGCGGGATTCCAAGAGACCCAGTACTTC.

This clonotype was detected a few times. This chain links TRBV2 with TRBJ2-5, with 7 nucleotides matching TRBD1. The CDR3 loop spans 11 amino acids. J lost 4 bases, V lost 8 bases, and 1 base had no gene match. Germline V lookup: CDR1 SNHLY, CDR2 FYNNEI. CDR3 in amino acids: CASGTVETQYF. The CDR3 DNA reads TGTGCCAGCGGGACAGTAGAGACCCAGTACTTC.